These T cell receptor beta chains were read from a single sample in a study of blood T cell repertoires in COVID-19. The data were produced by immunoSEQ multiplex PCR, yet TCRdb's version contains in-frame clones alone and is incomplete. The table records about 8,300 clones, 88% of them present only once. Sequenced: peripheral blood. The receptors were gathered from a human donor in a cohort sampled during active COVID-19. The CDR3 runs from the conserved cysteine through the conserved F or W. The D gene is left open where the match is weak. Size values are once, few and many counts, or a class for expanded clones, and some rows have none.

v_gene	j_gene	d_gene	abundance	CDR3nt	CDR3aa
TRBV14	TRBJ1-1	.	once	TGTGCCAGCAGCCAAGTATATGCGGCTACTGAAGCTTTCTTT	CASSQVYAATEAFF
TRBV11-2	TRBJ2-3	.	.	TGTGCCAGCAGCTTAGATTCGTCAGGGAAACGCACAGATACGCAGTATTTT	CASSLDSSGKRTDTQYF
TRBV5-5	TRBJ2-7	TRBD1	.	TGTGCCAGCAGCTTGACCCCCGGGACAGGGGGGTACGAGCAGTACTTC	CASSLTPGTGGYEQYF
TRBV5-1	TRBJ2-5	.	.	TGCGCCAGCAGCTTGGTTAGGGGAGAGACCCAGTACTTC	CASSLVRGETQYF
TRBV27	TRBJ2-1	TRBD2	.	TGTGCCAGCACGCTAGCGGGAGCGTCCTACAATGAGCAGTTCTTC	CASTLAGASYNEQFF
TRBV28	TRBJ2-5	.	.	TGTGCCAGCAGACGGGACAGGGTGTTCGCGGGAGGGGGTTTTTTTGGGACCCAGTACTTC	CASRRDRVFAGGGFFGTQYF
TRBV7-8	TRBJ2-7	.	.	TGTGCCAGCAGCTTGAGGGGAGGCTCCTACGAGCAGTACTTC	CASSLRGGSYEQYF
TRBV4-1	TRBJ2-2	TRBD1	.	TGCGCCAGCAGTCACGGACAGGGTCCCACCGGGGAGCTGTTTTTT	CASSHGQGPTGELFF
TRBV27	TRBJ1-5	.	few	TGTGCCAGCAGCTGGACACGTAATCAGCCCCAGCATTTT	CASSWTRNQPQHF
TRBV11-3	TRBJ1-5	TRBD1	.	TGTGCCAGCAGCTTAGAGCCGCTGATTGTAGGGGGCGGTGGCAATCAGCCCCAGCATTTT	CASSLEPLIVGGGGNQPQHF
TRBV7-2	TRBJ1-2	TRBD1	.	TGTGCCAGCAGCTCGGACAGGGTGGGAGGCTACACCTTC	CASSSDRVGGYTF
TRBV6-5	TRBJ1-4	.	.	TGTGCCAGCAGACCCCTCGGTGCAACTAATGAAAAACTGTTTTTT	CASRPLGATNEKLFF
TRBV7-2	TRBJ2-7	TRBD2	.	TGTGCCAGCAGCTACGGACTAGCGGCCACCTACGAGCAGTACTTC	CASSYGLAATYEQYF
TRBV4-1	TRBJ2-7	.	.	TGCGCCAGCAGCCAAGACCGGGACTTAGAGACTTACGAGCAGTACTTC	CASSQDRDLETYEQYF
TRBV24-1	TRBJ2-3	TRBD1	.	TGTGCCACCAGTGATTCAGACAGGGGGGCCCTGGGGGGAGATACGCAGTATTTT	CATSDSDRGALGGDTQYF
TRBV9	TRBJ1-2	.	once	TGTGCCAGCAGCGGGGTTTGGGAGGGGCAGCGGGGCTACACCTTC	CASSGVWEGQRGYTF
TRBV19	TRBJ1-1	.	.	TGTGCCAGTAGTACCACTGACGGGACTGAAGCTTTCTTT	CASSTTDGTEAFF